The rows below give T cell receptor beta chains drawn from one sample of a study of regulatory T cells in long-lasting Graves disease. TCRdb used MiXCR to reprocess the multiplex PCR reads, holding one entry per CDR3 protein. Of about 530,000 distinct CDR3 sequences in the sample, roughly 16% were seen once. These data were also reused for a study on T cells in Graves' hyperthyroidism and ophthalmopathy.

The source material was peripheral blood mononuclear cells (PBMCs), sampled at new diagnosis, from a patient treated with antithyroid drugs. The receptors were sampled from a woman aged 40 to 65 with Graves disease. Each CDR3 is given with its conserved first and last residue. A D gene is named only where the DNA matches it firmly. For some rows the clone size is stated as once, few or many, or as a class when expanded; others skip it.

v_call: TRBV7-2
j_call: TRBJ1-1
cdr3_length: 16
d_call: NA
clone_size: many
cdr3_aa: CASSLGAPNLNTEAFF
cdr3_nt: TGTGCCAGCAGCTTAGGGGCCCCCAACCTGAACACTGAAGCTTTCTTT

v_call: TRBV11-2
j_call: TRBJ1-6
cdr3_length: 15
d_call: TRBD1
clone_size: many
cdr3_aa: CASSRDRGSNSPLHF
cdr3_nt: TGTGCCAGCAGCAGGGACAGGGGTAGTAATTCACCCCTCCACTTT

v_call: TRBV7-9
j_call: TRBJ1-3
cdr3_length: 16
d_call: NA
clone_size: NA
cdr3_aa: CASSFYDRSSGNTIYF
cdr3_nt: TGTGCCAGCAGCTTCTACGACAGGAGCTCTGGAAACACCATATATTTT

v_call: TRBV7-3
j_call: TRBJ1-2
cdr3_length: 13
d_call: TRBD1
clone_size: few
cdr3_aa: CASSHPTGDGYTF
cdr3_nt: TGTGCCAGCAGCCACCCGACAGGGGATGGCTACACCTTC

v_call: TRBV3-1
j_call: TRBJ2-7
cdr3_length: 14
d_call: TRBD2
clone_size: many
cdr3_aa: CASSLSGLANEQYF
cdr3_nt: TGTGCCAGCAGCCTCTCGGGACTAGCGAACGAGCAGTACTTC

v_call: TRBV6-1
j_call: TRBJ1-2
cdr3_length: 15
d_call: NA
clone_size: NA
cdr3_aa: CASRGTTGPKIGYTF
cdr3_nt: TGTGCCAGCAGGGGAACTACGGGTCCCAAGATAGGCTACACCTTC

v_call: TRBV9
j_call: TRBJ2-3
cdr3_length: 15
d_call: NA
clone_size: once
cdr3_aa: CASSRGMGLTDTQYF
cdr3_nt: TGTGCCAGCAGCCGGGGAATGGGCTTAACAGATACGCAGTATTTT

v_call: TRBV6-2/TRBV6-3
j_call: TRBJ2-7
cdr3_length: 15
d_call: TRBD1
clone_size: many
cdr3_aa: CASSQRQGWSYEQYF
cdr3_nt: TGTGCCAGCAGCCAAAGACAGGGCTGGTCCTACGAGCAGTACTTC

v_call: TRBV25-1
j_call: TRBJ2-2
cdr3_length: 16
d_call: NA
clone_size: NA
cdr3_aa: CASQIPSLGNTGELFF
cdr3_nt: TGTGCCAGCCAAATCCCGAGCTTAGGGAACACCGGGGAGCTGTTTTTT

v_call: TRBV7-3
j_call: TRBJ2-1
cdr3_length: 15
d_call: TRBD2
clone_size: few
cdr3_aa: CASSLRIGGADEQFF
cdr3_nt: TGTGCCAGCTCCCTCCGGATCGGGGGGGCCGATGAGCAGTTCTTC

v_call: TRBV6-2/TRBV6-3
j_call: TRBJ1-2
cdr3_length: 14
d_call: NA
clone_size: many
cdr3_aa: CASSYSARYYGYTF
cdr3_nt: TGTGCCAGCAGTTACTCGGCCCGCTACTATGGCTACACCTTC

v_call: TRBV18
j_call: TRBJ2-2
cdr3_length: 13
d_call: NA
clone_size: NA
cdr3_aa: CASSPPGAGELFF
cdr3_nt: TGTGCCAGCTCACCACCAGGGGCCGGGGAGCTGTTTTTT

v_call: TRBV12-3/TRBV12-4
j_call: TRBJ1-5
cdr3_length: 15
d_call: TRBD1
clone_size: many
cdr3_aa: CASSRTGVGNQPQHF
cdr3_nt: TGTGCCAGCAGTCGAACAGGGGTAGGCAATCAGCCCCAGCATTTT

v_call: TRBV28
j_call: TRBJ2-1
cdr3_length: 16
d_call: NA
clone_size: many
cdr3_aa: CASSPVRIPPYNEQFF
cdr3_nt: TGTGCCAGCAGTCCAGTCCGGATCCCTCCATACAATGAGCAGTTCTTC

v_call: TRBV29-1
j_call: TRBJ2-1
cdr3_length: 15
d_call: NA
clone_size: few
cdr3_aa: CSVPGPTQFYNEQFF
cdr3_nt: TGCAGCGTTCCGGGACCGACTCAGTTCTACAATGAGCAGTTCTTC